Each of the 14 T cell receptor beta chains below was sequenced from the same sample in a study of blood T cells in healthy people across ages. Through a sample-barcoded 5' primer and a J-beta primer mix, a second PCR was run for roughly 7 to 11 cycles. Using its own MiXCR run on the 5' RACE reads, TCRdb lists one record per CDR3 protein. This repertoire shows around 1,500,000 distinct CDR3 sequences, 42% found once; its top ten account for 7.9%. Sequencing was performed on blood. These receptors all stem from a woman aged 18-29 years in good health.

This clonotype was seen only once. The gene calls are TRBV7-9 and TRBJ1-1, with a possible D match to TRBD1 (5 bases). Germline V lookup: CDR1 SEHNR, CDR2 FQNEAQ (reference sequence). V was cut by 6 bases and J by 8 bases, with 13 bases left in between. The CDR3 loop spans 12 amino acids. The CDR3 nucleotides read TGTGCCAGCAGGTTCACAGGATACGAAGCTTTCTTT. Protein product: CASRFTGYEAFF.

The chain employs TRBV10-2 and TRBJ2-3, with 7 bases identical to TRBD2. Germline V CDR1 and CDR2: WSHSY, SAAADI. With V trimmed by 2 bases and J by 11 bases, 10 bases remained unmatched. CDR3 length equals 14 residues. The CDR3 sequence: CASSEARGEGKQYF. CDR3 bases: TGCGCCAGCAGTGAGGCCCGGGGGGAAGGGAAGCAGTATTTT.

About this clonotype itself: A junction end diverges from the germline sequence, so it may reflect a read error. The rearrangement uses TRBV27 and TRBJ2-5; a weak D match, TRBD1 (5 bases). This CDR3 comprises 13 residues. CDR1 and CDR2 (germline): MNHEY, SMNVEV (reference sequence). The CDR3 here is CASSPRRGETQYF. CDR3 DNA sequence: TGCGCCAGCAGCCCCCGAAGGGGAGAGACCCAGTACTTC.

This clonotype came up a few times. The chain recombines TRBV11-2 with TRBJ2-7, with 7 bases lining up with TRBD1. The CDR3 spans 12 residues. The germline V gene encodes CDR1 SGHAT and CDR2 FQNNGV. After removal of 3 bases from V and 6 bases from J, the junction contained 2 bases not matched to a gene. The CDR3 protein is CASSFRDSEQYF. The CDR3 DNA sequence: TGTGCCAGCAGCTTCCGGGACAGCGAGCAGTACTTC.

In this sample, this clonotype turned up a few times. The chain carries TRBV11-2 and TRBJ1-4, with a tentative D call TRBD1 (5 bases). CDR3 length equals 15 residues. Germline loops: CDR1 SGHAT, CDR2 FQNNGV. V gave up 5 bases and J gave up 0 bases, with 10 bases separating them. The CDR3 loop reads CASSPKTATNEKLFF. The CDR3 DNA reads as TGTGCCAGCAGCCCTAAGACAGCAACTAATGAAAAACTGTTTTTT.

J is TRBJ2-5 and V is TRBV7-9; no firm D call. Germline V gene sequence: CDR1 SEHNR, CDR2 FQNEAQ (reference sequence). Trimming pared 0 bases from V and 1 base from J, leaving 9 bases between. This CDR3 region has 15 residues. CDR3 nucleotides: TGTGCCAGCAGCTTAGCTCTAGAATCCCAAGAGACCCAGTACTTC. This gives the protein CASSLALESQETQYF. Filled out from reference TRBV7-9 and TRBJ2-5, the complete variable domain reads DTGVSQNPRHKITKRGQNVTFRCDPISEHNRLYWYRQTLGQGPEFLTYFQNEAQLEKSRLLSDRFSAERPKGSFSTLEIQRTEQGDSAMYLCASSLALESQETQYFGPGTRLLVL.

In its sample, this clonotype was seen once. The chain employs TRBV3-1 and TRBJ2-3; D possibly corresponds to TRBD1 (7 bases). CDR1 and CDR2 from the germline V gene are LGHDT and YNNKEL (reference sequence). The V end lost 8 bases, the J end lost 2 bases, and 17 bases lay between the germline ends. This CDR3 has 15 residues. The CDR3: CASGPRQGLTDTQYF. The CDR3 bases are TGTGCCAGCGGGCCTAGACAGGGACTCACAGATACGCAGTATTTT.

This clonotype was seen a handful of times. The V and J genes are TRBV2 and TRBJ2-7; 8 nucleotides match TRBD1. The V segment lost 8 bases and the J segment 2 bases; nucleotides outside the gene matches: 11. CDR1 and CDR2 (germline): SNHLY, FYNNEI. The length of the CDR3 is 15 residues. The CDR3 DNA reads TGTGCCAGCGCTACCGACAGGGGTTCGACCTACGAGCAGTACTTC. Translated, it gives CASATDRGSTYEQYF.

The chain joins TRBV3-1 to TRBJ1-2; TRBD1 matches 10 bases. The germline V gene encodes CDR1 LGHDT and CDR2 YNNKEL (reference sequence). V was clipped by 0 bases and J by 3 bases; unmatched bases: 7. CDR3 length: 17 amino acids. The CDR3 region is CASSQDVRTGGDYGYTF. The CDR3 region has the DNA TGTGCCAGCAGCCAAGATGTCCGGACAGGGGGTGACTATGGCTACACCTTC.

This clonotype was recorded a few times. V and J are TRBV2 and TRBJ2-3; the D gene is possibly TRBD1 (6 bases). The CDR3 spans 15 residues. The V and J ends lost 4 bases and 5 bases respectively, with 16 bases between them. CDR1 and CDR2 (germline): SNHLY, FYNNEI. The CDR3 is CASSGQGGWRDTQYF. CDR3 coding DNA: TGTGCCAGCAGTGGTCAAGGGGGTTGGAGAGATACGCAGTATTTT.

The CDR3, as DNA: TGCGCCAGCAGCCAAGGCTTCGGCGGCGCCGAGACCCAGTACTTC. Encoded protein: CASSQGFGGAETQYF. This chain connects TRBV4-1 to TRBJ2-5; D is undetermined. The V end lost 1 base, the J end lost 5 bases, and 14 bases lay between the germline ends. The germline V gene encodes CDR1 MGHRA and CDR2 YSYEKL. This CDR3 has 15 amino acids.

This clonotype was counted only a few times. The chain joins TRBV24-1 to TRBJ2-1; D is possibly TRBD2 (5 bases). CDR1 is KGHDR and CDR2 is SFDVKD in the germline V gene. V lost 6 bases, J lost 9 bases, and 14 bases lay in between. The CDR3 has 13 amino acids. The CDR3, as DNA: TGTGCCACCAGTTCCGGGGTCTGGGGTGAGCAGTTCTTC. Amino acids: CATSSGVWGEQFF.

This clonotype was picked up a small number of times. CDR3 in amino acids: CASSQDRPYSGLAAPAYEQYF. DNA for the CDR3: TGTGCCAGCAGCCAAGATCGCCCTTATTCGGGACTAGCGGCCCCCGCCTACGAGCAGTACTTC. The rearrangement uses TRBV4-2 and TRBJ2-7; 11 nucleotides align to TRBD2. With V trimmed by 0 bases and J by 2 bases, 18 bases remained unmatched. Per germline, CDR1 LGHNA and CDR2 YNFKEQ. The length of the CDR3 is 21 residues.

The chain links TRBV28 to TRBJ2-7; tentative D call: TRBD1 (5 bases). The germline V gene encodes CDR1 MDHEN and CDR2 SYDVKM. This CDR3 contains 17 residues. V lost 2 bases and J 6 bases, leaving 23 bases between the germline ends. The CDR3 DNA is TGTGCCAGCAGTTTACCCGCCACCGACTTCAAGGGGATCGAGCAGTACTTC. This translates into CASSLPATDFKGIEQYF.